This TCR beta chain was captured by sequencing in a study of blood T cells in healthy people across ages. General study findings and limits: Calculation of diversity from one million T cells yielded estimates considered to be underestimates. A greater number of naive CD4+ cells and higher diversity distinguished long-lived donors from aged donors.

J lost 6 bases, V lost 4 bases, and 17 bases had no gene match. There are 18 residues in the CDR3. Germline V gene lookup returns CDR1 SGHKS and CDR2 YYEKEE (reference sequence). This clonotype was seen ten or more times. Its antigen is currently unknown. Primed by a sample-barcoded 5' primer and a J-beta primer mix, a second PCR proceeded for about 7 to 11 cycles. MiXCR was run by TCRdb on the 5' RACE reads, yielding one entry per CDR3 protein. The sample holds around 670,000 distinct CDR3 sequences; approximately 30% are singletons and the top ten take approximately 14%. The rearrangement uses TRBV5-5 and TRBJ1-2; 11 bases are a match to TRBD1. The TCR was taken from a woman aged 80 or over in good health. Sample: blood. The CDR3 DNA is TGTGCCAGCAGCCAACCCCAAGGAGGACAGGGGGCGCGTAATGGCTACACCTTC. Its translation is CASSQPQGGQGARNGYTF.